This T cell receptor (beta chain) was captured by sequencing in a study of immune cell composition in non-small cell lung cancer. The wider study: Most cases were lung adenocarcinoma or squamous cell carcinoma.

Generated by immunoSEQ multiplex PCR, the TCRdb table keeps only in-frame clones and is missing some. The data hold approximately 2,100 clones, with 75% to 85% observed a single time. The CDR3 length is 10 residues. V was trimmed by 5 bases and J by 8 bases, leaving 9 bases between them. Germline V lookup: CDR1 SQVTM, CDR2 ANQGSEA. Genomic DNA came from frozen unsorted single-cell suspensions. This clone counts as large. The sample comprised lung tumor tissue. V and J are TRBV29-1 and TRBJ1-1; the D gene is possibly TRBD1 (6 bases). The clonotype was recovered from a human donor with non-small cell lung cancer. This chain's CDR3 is CSVSDREAFF. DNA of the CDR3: TGCAGCGTTTCAGACAGGGAAGCTTTCTTT.